This TCR beta chain appears in the sequencing data of a study of T-cell reconstitution after alpha-beta-depleted transplantation in children. Whole-study results and caveats: Expanded graft clones, several hundred of them, were reportedly the source of alpha-beta T cells about two months after transplant. One year after transplant, T-cell counts and diversity came mostly from newly produced T cells. The origin of high day-60 TCRbeta diversity in some patients lay in surviving recipient T cells and thymic progenitors.

Using unique molecular identifiers, the investigators prepared the TCRbeta library. TCRdb re-derived calls from the PCR reads in MiXCR, one entry per CDR3 protein. The sample contains under 850,000 distinct CDR3 sequences, approximately 14% of which appear only once. This clonotype came up many times. Its target is unknown. Germline CDR1 and CDR2: DFQATT and SNEGSKA (reference sequence). This CDR3 contains 11 residues. V lost 3 bases, J lost 6 bases, and 1 base stayed unmatched. The source is a girl aged 2 to 9 with congenital amegakaryocytic thrombocytopenia, due to receive a stem cell transplant. The sequences come from PBMCs, collected before TCRalphabeta/CD19-depleted stem cell transplant. The chain couples TRBV20-1 to TRBJ1-2; 7 bases align to TRBD1. The DNA for the CDR3 is TGCAGTGCTAGGACAGGGAATGGCTACACCTTC. This encodes CSARTGNGYTF.